This T cell receptor beta chain was recovered during a study of T cells after posttransplantation cyclophosphamide. This related bone marrow graft donor gave peripheral blood on the day of marrow donation. This clone was recorded many times. Its antigen is currently unknown. Study-level results: Later blood repertoires were often dominated by clones from the donor CD8+ memory compartment. Skin or GI-infiltrating T cells shared few TRB sequences with blood. Recipient CMV seropositivity and CMV reactivation strongly tracked TRB clonality.

Profiled with immunoSEQ multiplex PCR; TCRdb holds only in-frame clones, not every one. Recorded here are tens of thousands of clones, none singletons. The sequenced material came from PBMCs. This TCR was sampled from a woman aged 55-70 years in good health, CMV-negative, and a related stem cell transplant donor.

The CDR3 DNA sequence: TGTGCCAGCAGTTATGGGGGGTCGGACACTGAAGCTTTCTTT. It specifies CASSYGGSDTEAFF. This chain joins TRBV6-6 and TRBJ1-1; tentative D call: TRBD1 (5 bases). Germline CDR1 is MNHNY and CDR2 is SVGAGI (reference sequence). The germline V and J ends were trimmed by 3 bases and 3 bases, with 11 bases remaining between them. CDR3 length equals 14 residues.